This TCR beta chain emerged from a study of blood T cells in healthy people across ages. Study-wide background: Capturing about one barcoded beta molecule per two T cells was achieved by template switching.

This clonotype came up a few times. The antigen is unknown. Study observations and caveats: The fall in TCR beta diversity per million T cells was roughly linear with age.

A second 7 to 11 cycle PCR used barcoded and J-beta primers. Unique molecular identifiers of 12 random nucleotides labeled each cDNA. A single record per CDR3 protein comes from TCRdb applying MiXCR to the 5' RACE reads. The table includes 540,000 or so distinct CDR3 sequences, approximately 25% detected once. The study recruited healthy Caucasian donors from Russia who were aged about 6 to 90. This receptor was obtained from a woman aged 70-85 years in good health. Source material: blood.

The CDR3 protein is CASSIFGDLIGNEKLFF. CDR3 DNA: TGTGCCAGTAGTATATTTGGGGACCTCATCGGAAATGAAAAACTGTTTTTT. V and J are TRBV19 and TRBJ1-4; TRBD1 is a possible D gene (5 bases). V lost 2 bases and J lost 5, with 18 bases in between. There are 17 residues in the CDR3. CDR1 and CDR2 (germline): LNHDA, SQIVND (reference sequence).